These 17 T cell receptor beta chains were all obtained from the same sample, sequenced in a study of a mutant IDH1 vaccine in newly diagnosed glioma. These receptors are not linked to any known antigen. Using immunoSEQ multiplex PCR, the repertoire was profiled, and TCRdb retains in-frame clones only, with some absent. This table holds some 29,000 clones, 82% found once. The time point is: week 23, last vaccination. Topical imiquimod accompanied each vaccine dose, which consisted of 300 ug of mutant IDH1 20-mer peptide. The source material was PBMCs, sampled from a glioma patient whose treatment included an IDH1 peptide vaccine. The receptors stem from a woman in her 30s with glioma.

Only a few counts were recorded for this clone. This chain connects TRBV9 to TRBJ1-1; the D gene is possibly TRBD1 (6 bases). Trimming left V 3 bases short and J 3 bases short, with 12 bases between. Germline assignment: CDR1 SGDLS and CDR2 YYNGEE. This CDR3 has 14 amino acids. Written as DNA, the CDR3 is TGTGCCAGCAGCGGTGGACAGTGGGACACTGAAGCTTTCTTT. It codes for CASSGGQWDTEAFF.

This chain links TRBV7-9 with TRBJ2-2; possible D gene TRBD2, 6 bases. Germline loops: CDR1 SEHNR, CDR2 FQNEAQ (reference sequence). The germline V and J ends were trimmed by 5 bases and 4 bases, with 17 bases remaining between them. The CDR3 runs to 16 residues. As DNA, the CDR3 is TGTGCCAGCAGCCCCCGGGACTCAAAAGCCACCGGGGAGCTGTTTTTT. Amino acid sequence: CASSPRDSKATGELFF.

CDR3 DNA: TGTGCCAGCAGCTCCGACAGAGGGAACTATGGCTACACCTTC. This sequence encodes CASSSDRGNYGYTF. The chain uses TRBV7-8 and TRBJ1-2; the D gene is possibly TRBD1 (5 bases). With 4 bases removed from V and 2 bases from J, the gap between germline ends came to 11 bases. This CDR3 is built from 14 residues. Germline lookup yields CDR1 SGHVS and CDR2 FQNEAQ.

This clone was seen a single time. The genes are TRBV5-1 and TRBJ1-4; the D gene is possibly TRBD1 (5 bases). Trimming took 4 bases from V and 7 from J, leaving 17 bases between them. This CDR3 has 15 residues. Germline V gene data show CDR1 as SGHRS and CDR2 as YFSETQ. Written as DNA, the CDR3 is TGCGCCAGCAGCCTCGACGGGACCTGGGGTGAAAAACTGTTTTTT. It translates to CASSLDGTWGEKLFF.

The CDR3 is CASSASTGGRNTIYF. The CDR3 DNA reads TGTGCCAGCAGTGCCTCGACAGGGGGCCGAAACACCATATATTTT. The chain combines TRBV6-1 with TRBJ1-3; 10 nucleotides agree with TRBD1. Germline V gives CDR1 MNHNS, CDR2 SASEGT. The CDR3 totals 15 residues. V was clipped by 4 bases and J by 5 bases; unmatched bases: 5.

The J gene is TRBJ1-1, the V gene TRBV6-1; no definite D call. The germline V gene encodes CDR1 MNHNS and CDR2 SASEGT. The CDR3 covers 13 residues. Trimming shortened V by 10 bases and J by 2 bases, and 14 bases separated the two germline ends. This CDR3 reads CATRQERNTEAFF. The CDR3, as DNA: TGTGCCACCAGGCAGGAACGAAACACTGAAGCTTTCTTT.

This clone occurred once. The rearrangement uses TRBV6-6 and TRBJ1-3; D not certain. The V end was cut by 5 bases, the J end by 0 bases, with 5 bases between. Germline CDR1 and CDR2: MNHNY and SVGAGI (reference sequence). CDR3 length equals 13 residues. CDR3 sequence (DNA): TGTGCCAGCAGTGACCGCTCTGGAAACACCATATATTTT. Translating gives CASSDRSGNTIYF.

The rearrangement joins TRBV9 to TRBJ1-1; 8 positions match TRBD1. After removal of 3 bases from V and 3 bases from J, the junction contained 4 bases not matched to a gene. Per the germline V gene, CDR1 is SGDLS and CDR2 is YYNGEE. CDR3 length equals 14 residues. The CDR3 coding sequence is TGTGCCAGCAGCGAACAGGGGGGAGACACTGAAGCTTTCTTT. Translated, it gives CASSEQGGDTEAFF.

The V call is TRBV9, the J call TRBJ1-1, with 8 bases aligning to TRBD1. The CDR3 contains 12 residues. V gave up 5 bases and J gave up 8 bases; unmatched junction bases: 5. Germline CDR1 is SGDLS and CDR2 is YYNGEE. DNA for the CDR3: TGTGCCAGCAGTGGACAGGGCCCAGAAGCTTTCTTT. Encoded protein: CASSGQGPEAFF.

This chain connects TRBV10-3 to TRBJ2-3; D gene ambiguous. Germline CDR1 reads ENHRY; CDR2 reads SYGVKD. The length of the CDR3 is 17 residues. V dropped 0 bases and J dropped 2 bases, with 15 bases sitting between them. CDR3 nucleotide sequence: TGTGCCATCAGTGAGTCGACCCCCACGAGCCACACAGATACGCAGTATTTT. Amino acid sequence: CAISESTPTSHTDTQYF.

J is TRBJ2-2 and V is TRBV20-1; D may be TRBD2 (5 bases). The germline gives CDR1 DFQATT, CDR2 SNEGSKA (reference sequence). The CDR3 runs 11 residues. Trimming cost V 3 bases and J 6 bases, with 5 bases left between them. In nucleotides, the CDR3 is TGCAGTGCTAGGAGGGCCGGGGAGCTGTTTTTT. Its protein product is CSARRAGELFF.

The chain carries TRBV5-1 and TRBJ1-5, with unresolved D. With 0 bases removed from V and 5 bases from J, the gap between germline ends came to 9 bases. The CDR3 contains 14 residues. Germline CDR1 reads SGHRS; CDR2 reads YFSETQ. The DNA for the CDR3 is TGCGCCAGCAGCTTGGACAGTTTGGATCAGCCCCAGCATTTT. Translating gives CASSLDSLDQPQHF.

The V and J genes are TRBV7-2 and TRBJ2-3, with 8 bases matching TRBD1. V lost 5 bases and J lost 4; bases outside the gene matches: 5. The length of the CDR3 is 14 residues. Germline V gene data show CDR1 as SGHTA and CDR2 as FQGNSA. CDR3 DNA sequence: TGTGCCAGCAGCGGACAGGGTCGTTCAGATACGCAGTATTTT. It is translated as CASSGQGRSDTQYF.

The chain recombines TRBV2 with TRBJ1-5; the D is unclear. Germline loops: CDR1 SNHLY, CDR2 FYNNEI. CDR3 length: 15 amino acids. V shed 1 base and J shed 2 bases, with 9 bases lying between them. CDR3 amino acids: CASSEDGKRNQPQHF. In DNA, the CDR3 is TGTGCCAGCAGTGAAGATGGCAAGCGCAATCAGCCCCAGCATTTT.

The chain links TRBV7-2 to TRBJ1-2, with 10 nucleotides matching TRBD1. The V and J ends lost 0 bases and 6 bases, in that order; junction bases with no gene match: 4. Per germline, CDR1 SGHTA and CDR2 FQGNSA. The CDR3 covers 15 residues. CDR3 DNA sequence: TGTGCCAGCAGCTTAGCTGGGACAGGGGAGCATGGCTACACCTTC. Its translation is CASSLAGTGEHGYTF.

In its sample, this clone was seen a few times. The chain links TRBV29-1 to TRBJ1-1; 7 positions match TRBD1. Unmatched junction bases numbered 12, after V lost 6 bases and J lost 5 bases. The V gene's germline CDR1 is SQVTM and CDR2 ANQGSEA. CDR3 length equals 14 residues. The CDR3 nucleotides read TGCAGCGTAGCTCGACAGGGCTTAAATACTGAAGCTTTCTTT. Its protein product is CSVARQGLNTEAFF. The full variable domain, its missing parts supplied by reference TRBV29-1 and TRBJ1-1, is SAVISQKPSRDICQRGTSLTIQCQVDSQVTMMFWYRQQPGQSLTLIATANQGSEATYESGFVIDKFPISRPNLTFSTLTVSNMSPEDSSIYLCSVARQGLNTEAFFGQGTRLTVV.

The rearrangement joins TRBV5-1 to TRBJ2-7; 7 bases align to TRBD2. CDR1 and CDR2 (germline): SGHRS, YFSETQ. V lost 3 bases, J lost 2 bases, and 8 bases stayed unmatched. This CDR3 has 15 amino acids. The CDR3 loop is CASSWGSSGPYEQYF. Here the CDR3 DNA reads TGCGCCAGCAGCTGGGGCTCTAGCGGCCCCTACGAGCAGTACTTC.